This T cell receptor beta chain emerged from a study of technical replicates of blood from a few donors. CDR1 is WSHSY and CDR2 is SAAADI in the germline V gene. Trimming took 10 bases from V and 1 from J, leaving 9 bases between them. The CDR3 is 12 amino acids. Only one count was recorded for this clone. Generated by immunoSEQ multiplex PCR, the TCRdb table keeps only in-frame clones and is missing some. The table shows over 65,000 clones, with roughly 98% occurring only once. This receptor was obtained from a human donor in good health. The specimen sequenced was T cells isolated from PBMCs. The chain is built from TRBV10-2 and TRBJ2-3; D is perhaps TRBD1 (6 bases). CDR3 region: CATRTGTDTQYF. In DNA, the CDR3 is TGCGCCACCCGGACAGGCACAGATACGCAGTATTTT.